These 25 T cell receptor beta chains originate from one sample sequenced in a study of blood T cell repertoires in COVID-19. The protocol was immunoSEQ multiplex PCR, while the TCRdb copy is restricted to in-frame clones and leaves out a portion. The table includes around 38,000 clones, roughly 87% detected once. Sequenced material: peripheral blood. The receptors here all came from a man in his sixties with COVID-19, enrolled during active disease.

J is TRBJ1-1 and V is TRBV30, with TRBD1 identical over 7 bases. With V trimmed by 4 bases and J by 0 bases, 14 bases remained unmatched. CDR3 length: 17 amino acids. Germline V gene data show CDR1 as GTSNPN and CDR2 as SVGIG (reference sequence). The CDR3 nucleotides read TGTGCCTGGATAAGCGCCCGGGACAGCACTATGAACACTGAAGCTTTCTTT. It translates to CAWISARDSTMNTEAFF.

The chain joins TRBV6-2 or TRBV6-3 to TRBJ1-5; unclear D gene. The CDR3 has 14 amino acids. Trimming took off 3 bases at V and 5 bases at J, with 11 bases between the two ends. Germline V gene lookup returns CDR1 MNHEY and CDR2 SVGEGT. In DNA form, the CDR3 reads TGTGCCAGCAGTTATGCGGGGTTTGATCAGCCCCAGCATTTT. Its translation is CASSYAGFDQPQHF.

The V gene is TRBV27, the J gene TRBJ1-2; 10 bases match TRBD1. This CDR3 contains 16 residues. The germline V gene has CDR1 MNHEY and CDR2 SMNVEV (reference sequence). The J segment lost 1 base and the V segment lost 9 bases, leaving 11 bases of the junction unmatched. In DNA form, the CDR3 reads TGTGCCAGTTCTAATCCTGGACAGGGGGATAACTATGGCTACACCTTC. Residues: CASSNPGQGDNYGYTF.

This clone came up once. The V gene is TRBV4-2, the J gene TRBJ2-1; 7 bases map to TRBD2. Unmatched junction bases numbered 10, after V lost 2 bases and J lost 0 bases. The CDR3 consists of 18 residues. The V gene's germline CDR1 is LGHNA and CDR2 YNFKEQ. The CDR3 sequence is CASSQTTIAGNSYNEQFF. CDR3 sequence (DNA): TGTGCCAGCAGCCAAACGACGATAGCGGGTAACTCCTACAATGAGCAGTTCTTC.

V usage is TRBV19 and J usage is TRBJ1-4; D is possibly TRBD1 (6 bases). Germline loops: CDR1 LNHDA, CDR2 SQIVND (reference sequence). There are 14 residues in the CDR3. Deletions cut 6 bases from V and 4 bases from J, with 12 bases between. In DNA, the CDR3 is TGTGCCAGTAGAGCACAGGGTTTTAATGAAAAACTGTTTTTT. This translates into CASRAQGFNEKLFF.

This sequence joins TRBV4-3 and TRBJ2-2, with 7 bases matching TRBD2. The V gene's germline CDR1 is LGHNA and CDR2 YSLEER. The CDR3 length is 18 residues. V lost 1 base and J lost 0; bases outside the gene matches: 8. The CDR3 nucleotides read TGCGCCAGCAGCCAAGCCTCCGCTAGCGGAGCGAACACCGGGGAGCTGTTTTTT. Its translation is CASSQASASGANTGELFF.

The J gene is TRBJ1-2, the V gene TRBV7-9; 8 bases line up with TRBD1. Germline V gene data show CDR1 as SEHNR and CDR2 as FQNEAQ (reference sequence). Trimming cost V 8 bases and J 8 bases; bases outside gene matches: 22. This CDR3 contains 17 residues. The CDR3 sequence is CASPSWGSGTGPSGYTF. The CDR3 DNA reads TGTGCCAGCCCATCTTGGGGCTCCGGGACAGGACCCTCGGGCTACACCTTC.

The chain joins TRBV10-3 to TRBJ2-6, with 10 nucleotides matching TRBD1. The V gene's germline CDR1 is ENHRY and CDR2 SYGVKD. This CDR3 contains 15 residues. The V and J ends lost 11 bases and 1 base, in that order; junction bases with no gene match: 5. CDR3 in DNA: TGTGCCGCCCGACAGGGGGCGTCTGGGGCCAACGTCCTGACTTTC. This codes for CAARQGASGANVLTF.

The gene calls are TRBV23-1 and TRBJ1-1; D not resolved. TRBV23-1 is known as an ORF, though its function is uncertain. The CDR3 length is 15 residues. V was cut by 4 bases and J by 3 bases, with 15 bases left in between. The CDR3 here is CASSLLKAGDTEAFF. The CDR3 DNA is TGCGCCAGCAGTCTGTTGAAAGCCGGGGACACTGAAGCTTTCTTT.

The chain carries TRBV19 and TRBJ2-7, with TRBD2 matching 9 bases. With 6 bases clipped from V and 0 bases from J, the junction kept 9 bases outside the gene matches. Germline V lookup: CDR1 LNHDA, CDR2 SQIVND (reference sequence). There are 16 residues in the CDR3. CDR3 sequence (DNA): TGTGCCAGTAGCAACGGGGGAGCGGGAGGCTCCTACGAGCAGTACTTC. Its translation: CASSNGGAGGSYEQYF.

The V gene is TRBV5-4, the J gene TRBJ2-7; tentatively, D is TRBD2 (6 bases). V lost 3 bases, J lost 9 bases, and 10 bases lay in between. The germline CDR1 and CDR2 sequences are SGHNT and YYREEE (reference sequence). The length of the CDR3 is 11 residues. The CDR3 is CASSSEGGQYF. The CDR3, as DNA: TGTGCCAGCAGCTCCGAGGGAGGGCAGTACTTC.

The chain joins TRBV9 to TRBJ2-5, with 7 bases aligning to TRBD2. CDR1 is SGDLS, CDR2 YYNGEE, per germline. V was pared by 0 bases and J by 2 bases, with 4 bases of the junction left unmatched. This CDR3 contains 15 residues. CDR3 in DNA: TGTGCCAGCAGCGTAGTTAGCGGGTCTCAAGAGACCCAGTACTTC. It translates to CASSVVSGSQETQYF. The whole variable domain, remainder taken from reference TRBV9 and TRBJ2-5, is DSGVTQTPKHLITATGQRVTLRCSPRSGDLSVYWYQQSLDQGLQFLIQYYNGEERAKGNILERFSAQQFPDLHSELNLSSLELGDSALYFCASSVVSGSQETQYFGPGTRLLVL.

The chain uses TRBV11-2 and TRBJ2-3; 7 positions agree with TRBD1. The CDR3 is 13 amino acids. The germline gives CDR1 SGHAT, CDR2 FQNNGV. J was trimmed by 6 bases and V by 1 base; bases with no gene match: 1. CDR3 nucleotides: TGTGCCAGCAGCTTAGGCAGGGGGGATACGCAGTATTTT. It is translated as CASSLGRGDTQYF.

The CDR3 nucleotides are TGTGCCAGCAGTGGGACTAGCTCCCCTCAAGATACGCAGTATTTT. Amino acid sequence: CASSGTSSPQDTQYF. The chain uses TRBV9 and TRBJ2-3, with 9 bases identical to TRBD2. Trimming cost V 5 bases and J 5 bases; bases outside gene matches: 9. CDR1 is SGDLS, CDR2 YYNGEE, per germline. The CDR3 has 15 residues.

CDR3 amino acids: CAWGLGGAAGVEQYF. In DNA, the CDR3 is TGTGCCTGGGGCCTCGGGGGGGCCGCCGGAGTAGAGCAGTACTTC. The chain links TRBV30 to TRBJ2-7; 8 nucleotides match TRBD2. V gave up 5 bases and J gave up 7 bases; unmatched junction bases: 16. The germline CDR1 and CDR2 sequences are GTSNPN and SVGIG (reference sequence). This CDR3 is built from 15 residues.

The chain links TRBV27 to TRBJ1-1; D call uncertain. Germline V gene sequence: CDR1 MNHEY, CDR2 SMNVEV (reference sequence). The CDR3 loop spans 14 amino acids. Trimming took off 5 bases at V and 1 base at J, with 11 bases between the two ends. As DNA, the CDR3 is TGTGCCAGCAGTGACTTGAAGCCGAACACTGAAGCTTTCTTT. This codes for CASSDLKPNTEAFF.

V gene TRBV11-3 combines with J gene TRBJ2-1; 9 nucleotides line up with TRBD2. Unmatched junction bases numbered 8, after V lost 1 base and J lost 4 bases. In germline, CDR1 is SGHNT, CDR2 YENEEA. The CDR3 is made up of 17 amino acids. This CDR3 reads CASSLGQLAGVYNEQFF. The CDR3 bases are TGTGCCAGCAGCTTAGGACAGTTAGCGGGAGTTTACAATGAGCAGTTCTTC.

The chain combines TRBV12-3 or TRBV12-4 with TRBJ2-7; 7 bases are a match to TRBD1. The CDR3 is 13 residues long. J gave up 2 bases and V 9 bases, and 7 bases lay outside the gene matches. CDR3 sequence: CASTTGTAYEQYF. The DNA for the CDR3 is TGTGCCAGTACAACCGGGACAGCCTACGAGCAGTACTTC.

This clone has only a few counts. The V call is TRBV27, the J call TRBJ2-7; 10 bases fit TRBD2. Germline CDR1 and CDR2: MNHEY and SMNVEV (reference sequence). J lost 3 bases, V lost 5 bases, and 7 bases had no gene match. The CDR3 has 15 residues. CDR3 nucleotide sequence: TGTGCCAGCAGTCGGAAGCTAGCGGGGGACTACGAGCAGTACTTC. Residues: CASSRKLAGDYEQYF.

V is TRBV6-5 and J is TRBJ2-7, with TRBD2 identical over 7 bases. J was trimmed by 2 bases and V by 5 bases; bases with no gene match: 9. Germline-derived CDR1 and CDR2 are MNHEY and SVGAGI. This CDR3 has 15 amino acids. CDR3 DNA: TGTGCCAGCAGTCGGCCCTGGGCGGGAGCCTACGAGCAGTACTTC. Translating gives CASSRPWAGAYEQYF.

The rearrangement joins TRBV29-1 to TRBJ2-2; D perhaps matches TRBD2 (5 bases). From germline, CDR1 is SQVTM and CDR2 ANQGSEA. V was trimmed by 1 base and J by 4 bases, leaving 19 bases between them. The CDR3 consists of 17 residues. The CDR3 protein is CSVEVPGVVSATGELFF. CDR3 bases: TGCAGCGTTGAAGTACCCGGGGTGGTTTCGGCCACCGGGGAGCTGTTTTTT.

The CDR3 sequence is CASSPGLLLETQYF. The CDR3 DNA is TGTGCCAGCAGCCCGGGACTACTTCTGGAGACCCAGTACTTC. The chain couples TRBV2 to TRBJ2-5; TRBD2 matches 7 bases. Losses at the gene ends were 6 bases for V and 5 bases for J; bases not matched to a gene: 9. The CDR3 consists of 14 residues. Germline CDR1 and CDR2: SNHLY and FYNNEI.

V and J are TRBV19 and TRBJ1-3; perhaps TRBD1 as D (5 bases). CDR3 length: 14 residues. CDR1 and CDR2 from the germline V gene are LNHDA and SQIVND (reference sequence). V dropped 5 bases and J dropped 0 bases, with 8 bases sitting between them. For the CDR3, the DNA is TGTGCCAGTAGTGGCGGGACCTCTGGAAACACCATATATTTT. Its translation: CASSGGTSGNTIYF.

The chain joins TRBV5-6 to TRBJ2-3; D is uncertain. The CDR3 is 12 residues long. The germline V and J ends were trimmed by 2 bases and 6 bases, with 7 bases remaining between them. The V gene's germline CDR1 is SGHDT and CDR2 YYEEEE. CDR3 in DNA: TGTGCCAGCAGCTTAGTTGAGGATACGCAGTATTTT. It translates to CASSLVEDTQYF.

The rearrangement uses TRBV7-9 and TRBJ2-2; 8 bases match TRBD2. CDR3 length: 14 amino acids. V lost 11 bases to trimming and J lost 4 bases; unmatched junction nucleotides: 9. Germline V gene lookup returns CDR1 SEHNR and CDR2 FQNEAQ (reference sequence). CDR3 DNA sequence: TGTGCCCACCCGGGGGGGAAGGTCACCGGGGAGCTGTTTTTT. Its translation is CAHPGGKVTGELFF.